The 5 T cell receptor beta chains below all came from one sample that was sequenced in a study of T cells in Graves' hyperthyroidism and ophthalmopathy. TCR beta CDR3 region amplification was performed from RNA transcripts. HTBI primers were employed in a first-round RT-PCR of the TCR CDR3. TCRdb re-called the multiplex PCR reads with MiXCR, one entry per CDR3 protein. This repertoire shows approximately 610,000 distinct CDR3 sequences, roughly 15% found once; its top ten account for around 4.5%. Input material: blood. All receptors come from a middle-aged woman with Graves' ophthalmopathy.

The CDR3 coding sequence is TGTGCCAGCAGCTGGGACCATGCCTACGAGCAGTACTTC. Its translation is CASSWDHAYEQYF. The chain is built from TRBV7-2 and TRBJ2-7; tentatively, D is TRBD1 or TRBD2 (5 bases each). This CDR3 has 13 residues. Germline loops: CDR1 SGHTA, CDR2 FQGNSA. The V and J ends lost 4 bases and 2 bases respectively, with 9 bases between them.

This chain connects TRBV14 to TRBJ1-1; TRBD1 matches 7 bases. The CDR3 sequence is 15 residues long. V trimming: 6 bases; J trimming: 4 bases; junction bases outside the gene matches: 11. CDR1 is SGHDN and CDR2 is FVKESK in the germline V gene. The CDR3 sequence is CASRPYGRDSTEAFF. CDR3 in DNA: TGTGCCAGCAGACCCTACGGACGGGACAGCACTGAAGCTTTCTTT.

Remarks on this clonotype: A read error may be the cause here, since a much bigger clone is one base away. V gene TRBV11-1 combines with J gene TRBJ2-5; possibly TRBD2 for D (7 bases). With 6 bases removed from V and 5 bases from J, the gap between germline ends came to 19 bases. Germline loops: CDR1 SGHAT, CDR2 FQDESV (reference sequence). The CDR3 covers 15 residues. CDR3 region: CASSFWGGAGETQYF. The CDR3 DNA sequence: TGTGCCAGCAGTTTTTGGGGGGGCGCGGGGGAGACCCAGTACTTC.

This clonotype was observed at least ten times. The chain has TRBV30 and TRBJ2-7; D is unresolved. The CDR3 length is 14 residues. Trimming left V 4 bases short and J 4 bases short, with 17 bases between. CDR1 is GTSNPN and CDR2 is SVGIG in the germline V gene (reference sequence). The CDR3 sequence: CAWMYRSRLYEQYF. The CDR3, as DNA: TGTGCCTGGATGTACAGATCTCGTTTGTACGAGCAGTACTTC.

Many counts were recorded for this clonotype. The rearrangement links TRBV7-2 to TRBJ2-5; D remains unclear. The ends were cut back, 1 base at V and 5 bases at J, with 11 bases in the middle. This CDR3 is 14 amino acids long. The V gene's germline CDR1 is SGHTA and CDR2 FQGNSA. DNA for the CDR3: TGTGCCAGCAGCTTAGAGTATAGATGGGAGACCCAGTACTTC. Residues: CASSLEYRWETQYF.